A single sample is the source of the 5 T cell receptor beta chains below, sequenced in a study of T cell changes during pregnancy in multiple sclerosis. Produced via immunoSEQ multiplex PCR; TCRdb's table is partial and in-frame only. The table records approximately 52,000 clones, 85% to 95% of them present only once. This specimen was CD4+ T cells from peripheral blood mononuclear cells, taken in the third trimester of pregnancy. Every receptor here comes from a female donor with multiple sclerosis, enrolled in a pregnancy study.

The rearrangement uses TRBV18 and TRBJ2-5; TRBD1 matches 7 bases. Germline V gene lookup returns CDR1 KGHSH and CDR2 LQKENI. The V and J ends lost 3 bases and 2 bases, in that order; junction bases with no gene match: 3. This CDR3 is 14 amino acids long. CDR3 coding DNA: TGTGCCAGCTCACCTACAGGGGATCAAGAGACCCAGTACTTC. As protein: CASSPTGDQETQYF. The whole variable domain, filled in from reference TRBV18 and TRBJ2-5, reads NAGVMQNPRHLVRRRGQEARLRCSPMKGHSHVYWYRQLPEEGLKFMVYLQKENIIDESGMPKERFSAEFPKEGPSILRIQQVVRGDSAAYFCASSPTGDQETQYFGPGTRLLVL.

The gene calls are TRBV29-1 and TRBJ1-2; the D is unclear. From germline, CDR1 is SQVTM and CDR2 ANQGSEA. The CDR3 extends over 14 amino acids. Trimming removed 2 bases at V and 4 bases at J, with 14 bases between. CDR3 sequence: CSVETVPSIYGYTF. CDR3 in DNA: TGCAGCGTTGAAACAGTCCCCTCTATCTATGGCTACACCTTC.

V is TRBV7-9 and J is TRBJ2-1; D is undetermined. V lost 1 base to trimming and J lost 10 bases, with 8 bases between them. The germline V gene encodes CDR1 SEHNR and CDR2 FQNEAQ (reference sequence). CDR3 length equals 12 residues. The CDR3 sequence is CASSLVRGEQFF. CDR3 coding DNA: TGTGCCAGCAGCTTAGTCCGAGGCGAGCAGTTCTTC.

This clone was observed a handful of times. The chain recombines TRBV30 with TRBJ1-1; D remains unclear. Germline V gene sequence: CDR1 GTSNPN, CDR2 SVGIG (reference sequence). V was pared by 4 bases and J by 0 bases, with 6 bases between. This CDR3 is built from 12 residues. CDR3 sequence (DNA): TGTGCCTGGATAGCTATGAACACTGAAGCTTTCTTT. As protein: CAWIAMNTEAFF. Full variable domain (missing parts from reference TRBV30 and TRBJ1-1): SQTIHQWPATLVQPVGSPLSLECTVEGTSNPNLYWYRQAAGRGLQLLFYSVGIGQISSEVPQNLSASRPQDRQFILSSKKLLLSDSGFYLCAWIAMNTEAFFGQGTRLTVV.

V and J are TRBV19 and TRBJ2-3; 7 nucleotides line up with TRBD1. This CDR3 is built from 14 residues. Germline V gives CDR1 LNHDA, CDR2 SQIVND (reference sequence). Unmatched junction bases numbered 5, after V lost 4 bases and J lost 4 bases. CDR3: CASSTGTDADTQYF. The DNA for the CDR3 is TGTGCCAGTAGTACTGGGACAGATGCAGATACGCAGTATTTT.